This T cell receptor beta chain was found in a study of metastatic and nonmetastatic thyroid tumors. Across the whole study: It was across blood and tumor or nodule tissue from malignant and benign thyroid patients that repertoires were compared. Broader study findings: When malignant thyroid tumors were compared with benign nodules, TCR beta diversity was reportedly significantly higher in the malignant tumors. This held in both blood and tumor samples.

V shed 3 bases and J 2 bases; nucleotides not matched to a gene: 9. The germline gives CDR1 SGHRS, CDR2 YFSETQ. The CDR3 covers 16 residues. Nobody among the patients had been given any treatment before thyroid surgery. TCRdb re-analyzed the PCR reads using MiXCR. The sample consists of more than 35,000 clones, around an eighth of them appearing once. In this sample, this clone turned up many times. Its cognate antigen is unknown. Material for sequencing was blood. This chain links TRBV5-1 with TRBJ2-7; 9 bases agree with TRBD1. This TCR was recovered from a female donor with papillary thyroid cancer or a benign thyroid nodule (not recorded which). Some clones in this sample may be carry-over from other donors' samples. The CDR3 protein is CASSSKGQGLTYEQYF. The CDR3 region has the DNA TGCGCCAGCAGCTCAAAAGGACAGGGGTTAACCTACGAGCAGTACTTC.